The clone carrying this T cell receptor (beta chain) was seen a few times. What it binds is not known. These data are taken from a study of T cells in Graves' hyperthyroidism and ophthalmopathy. Overall study results and limits: By a 13 V-J model, ophthalmopathy was set apart from stable hyperthyroidism. Blood also held most thyroid clonotypes expanded beyond 0.001. The model predicted ophthalmopathy a median around six months before onset.

Germline values: CDR1 LNHDA, CDR2 SQIVND (reference sequence). Trimming took 6 bases from V and 2 from J; bases not matched to a gene: 5. The CDR3 loop spans 14 amino acids. What was amplified from RNA transcripts were TCR beta CDR3 regions. TCR CDR3 regions were first amplified by RT-PCR with HTBI primers. TCRdb independently ran MiXCR on the multiplex PCR reads; one entry per CDR3 protein. Here the sample spans 500,000 or so distinct CDR3 sequences, about a sixth being singletons. Material for sequencing was blood. This sequence joins TRBV19 and TRBJ2-7; 9 bases match TRBD2. The TCR originated in a woman under 30 with Graves' ophthalmopathy. Written as DNA, the CDR3 is TGTGCCAGTAGGACGACTAGCGGCACCTACGAGCAGTACTTC. Residues: CASRTTSGTYEQYF.